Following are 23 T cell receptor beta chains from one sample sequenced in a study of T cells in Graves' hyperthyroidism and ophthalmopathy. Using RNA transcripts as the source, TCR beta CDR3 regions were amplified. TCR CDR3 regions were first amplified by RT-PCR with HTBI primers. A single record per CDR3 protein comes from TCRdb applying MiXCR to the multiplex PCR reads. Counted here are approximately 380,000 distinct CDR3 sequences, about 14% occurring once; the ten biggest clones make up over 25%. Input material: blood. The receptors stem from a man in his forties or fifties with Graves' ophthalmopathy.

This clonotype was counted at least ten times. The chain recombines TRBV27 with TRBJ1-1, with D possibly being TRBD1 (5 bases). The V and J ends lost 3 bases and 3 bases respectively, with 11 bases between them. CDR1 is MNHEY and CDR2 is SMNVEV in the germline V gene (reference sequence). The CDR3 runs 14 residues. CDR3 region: CASSLGGLYTEAFF. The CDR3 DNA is TGTGCCAGCAGTTTGGGGGGTTTATACACTGAAGCTTTCTTT.

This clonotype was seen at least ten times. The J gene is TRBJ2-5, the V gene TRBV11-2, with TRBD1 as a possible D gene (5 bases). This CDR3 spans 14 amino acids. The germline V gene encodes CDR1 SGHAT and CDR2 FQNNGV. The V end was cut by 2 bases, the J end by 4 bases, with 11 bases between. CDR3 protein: CASSLQLRGETQYF. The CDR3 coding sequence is TGTGCCAGCAGCTTACAGTTAAGGGGAGAGACCCAGTACTTC.

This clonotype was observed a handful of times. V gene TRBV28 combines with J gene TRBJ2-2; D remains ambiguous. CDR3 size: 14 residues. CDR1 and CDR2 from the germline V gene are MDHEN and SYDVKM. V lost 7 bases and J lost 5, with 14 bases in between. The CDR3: CASKPGPRTGELFF. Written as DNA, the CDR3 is TGTGCCAGCAAACCGGGCCCCAGGACCGGGGAGCTGTTTTTT.

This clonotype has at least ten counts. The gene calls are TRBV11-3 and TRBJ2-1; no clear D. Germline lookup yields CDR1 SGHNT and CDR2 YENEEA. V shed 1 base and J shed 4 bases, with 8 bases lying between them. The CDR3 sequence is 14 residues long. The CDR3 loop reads CASSLGGIYNEQFF. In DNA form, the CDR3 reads TGTGCCAGCAGCTTAGGCGGAATTTACAATGAGCAGTTCTTC. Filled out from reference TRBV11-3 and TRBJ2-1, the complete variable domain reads EAGVVQSPRYKIIEKKQPVAFWCNPISGHNTLYWYLQNLGQGPELLIRYENEEAVDDSQLPKDRFSAERLKGVDSTLKIQPAELGDSAVYLCASSLGGIYNEQFFGPGTRLTVL.

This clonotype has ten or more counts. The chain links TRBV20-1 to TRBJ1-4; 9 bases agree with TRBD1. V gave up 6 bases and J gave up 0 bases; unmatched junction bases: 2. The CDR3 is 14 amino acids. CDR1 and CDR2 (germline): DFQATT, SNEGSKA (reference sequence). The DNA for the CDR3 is TGCAGTGCGGGACAGGGCTCAACTAATGAAAAACTGTTTTTT. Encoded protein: CSAGQGSTNEKLFF.

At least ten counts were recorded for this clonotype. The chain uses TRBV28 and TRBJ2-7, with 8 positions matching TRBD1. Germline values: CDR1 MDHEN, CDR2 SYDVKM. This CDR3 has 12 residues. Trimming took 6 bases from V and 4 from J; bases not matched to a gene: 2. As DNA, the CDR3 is TGTGCCAGCAGGGGGACAGGTTACGAGCAGTACTTC. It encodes CASRGTGYEQYF.

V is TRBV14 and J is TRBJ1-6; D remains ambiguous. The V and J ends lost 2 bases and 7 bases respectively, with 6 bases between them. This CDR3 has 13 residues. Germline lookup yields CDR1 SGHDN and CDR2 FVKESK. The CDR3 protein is CASSQRLNSPLHF. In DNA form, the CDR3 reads TGTGCCAGCAGCCAAAGGTTGAATTCACCCCTCCACTTT.

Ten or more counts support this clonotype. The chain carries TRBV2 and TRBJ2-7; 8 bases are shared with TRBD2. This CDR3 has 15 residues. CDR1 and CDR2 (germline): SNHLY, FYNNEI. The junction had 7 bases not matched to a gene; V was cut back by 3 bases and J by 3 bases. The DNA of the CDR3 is TGTGCCAGCAGTGAGATCGCGGGAGGTAGCTACGAGCAGTACTTC. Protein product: CASSEIAGGSYEQYF.

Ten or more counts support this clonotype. The CDR3 here is CASSRRTGPTDTQYF. As DNA, the CDR3 is TGTGCCAGCAGCCGACGGACAGGGCCCACAGATACGCAGTATTTT. The V gene is TRBV12-3 or TRBV12-4, the J gene TRBJ2-3; 8 nucleotides agree with TRBD1. The CDR3 loop spans 15 amino acids. The V and J ends lost 6 bases and 2 bases, in that order; junction bases with no gene match: 7.

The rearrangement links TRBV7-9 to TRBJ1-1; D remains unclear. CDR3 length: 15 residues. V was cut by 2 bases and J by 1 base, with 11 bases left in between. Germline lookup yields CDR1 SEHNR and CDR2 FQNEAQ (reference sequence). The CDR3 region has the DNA TGTGCCAGCAGCTTAAGGCAGGTGGGGAACACTGAAGCTTTCTTT. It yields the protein CASSLRQVGNTEAFF.

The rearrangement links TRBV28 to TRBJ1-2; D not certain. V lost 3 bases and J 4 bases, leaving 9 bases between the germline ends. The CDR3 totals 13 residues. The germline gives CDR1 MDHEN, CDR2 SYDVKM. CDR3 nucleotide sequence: TGTGCCAGCAGTTTTGGCCGCCGCTATGGCTACACCTTC. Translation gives CASSFGRRYGYTF.

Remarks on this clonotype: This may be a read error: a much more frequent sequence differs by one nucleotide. The CDR3 nucleotides are TGTGCCAGCAGCTTCCGGACTAGCGGGCTACCCTACGAGCAGTTCTTC. As protein: CASSFRTSGLPYEQFF. The chain uses TRBV11-2 and TRBJ2-7; 11 nucleotides align to TRBD2. With the DNA end fitting TRBJ2-1 better, the J assignment may be wrong. CDR3 length: 16 residues. Germline CDR1 SGHAT, CDR2 FQNNGV.

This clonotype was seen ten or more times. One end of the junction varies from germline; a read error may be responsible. CDR3 sequence (DNA): TGTGCTAGCAGGACCCTACTAGCGGGGAGTTCTCAAGAGACCCAGTACTTC. Translated: CASRTLLAGSSQETQYF. The V and J genes are TRBV7-7 and TRBJ2-5; 10 nucleotides match TRBD2. There are 17 residues in the CDR3. Germline V CDR1 and CDR2: SSHAT, FNYEAQ (reference sequence).

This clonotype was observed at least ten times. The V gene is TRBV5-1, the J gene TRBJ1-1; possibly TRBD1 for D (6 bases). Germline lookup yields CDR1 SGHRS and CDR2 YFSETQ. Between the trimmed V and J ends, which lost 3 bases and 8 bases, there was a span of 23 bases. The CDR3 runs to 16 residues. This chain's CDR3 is CASSSTRAGAIREAFF. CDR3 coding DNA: TGCGCCAGCAGCTCCACTCGAGCGGGGGCAATCAGGGAAGCTTTCTTT.

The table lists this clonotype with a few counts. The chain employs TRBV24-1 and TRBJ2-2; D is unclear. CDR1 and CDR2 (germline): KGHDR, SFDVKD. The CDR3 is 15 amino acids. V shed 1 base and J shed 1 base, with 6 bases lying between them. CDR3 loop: CATSDLPVNTGELFF. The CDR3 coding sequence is TGTGCCACCAGTGATTTACCAGTGAACACCGGGGAGCTGTTTTTT.

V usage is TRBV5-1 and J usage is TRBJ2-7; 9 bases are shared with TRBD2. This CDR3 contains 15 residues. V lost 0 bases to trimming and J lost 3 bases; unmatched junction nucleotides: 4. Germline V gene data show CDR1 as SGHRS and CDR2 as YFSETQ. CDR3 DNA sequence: TGCGCCAGCAGCTTGGCACCTAGCGGGAACTACGAGCAGTACTTC. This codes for CASSLAPSGNYEQYF.

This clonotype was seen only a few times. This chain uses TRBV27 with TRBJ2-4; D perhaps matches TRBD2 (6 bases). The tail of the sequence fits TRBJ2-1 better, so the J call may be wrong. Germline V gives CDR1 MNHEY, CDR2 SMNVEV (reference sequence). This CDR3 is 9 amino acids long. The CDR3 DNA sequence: TGTGCCAGCGGGAGGTTTCAGTTCTTC. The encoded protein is CASGRFQFF.

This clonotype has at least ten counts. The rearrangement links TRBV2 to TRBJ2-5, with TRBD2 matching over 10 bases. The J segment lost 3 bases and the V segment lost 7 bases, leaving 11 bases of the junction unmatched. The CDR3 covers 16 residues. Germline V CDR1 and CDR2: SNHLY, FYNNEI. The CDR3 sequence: CASTYKRGGAKETQYF. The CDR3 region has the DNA TGTGCCAGCACCTACAAGCGGGGGGGGGCGAAAGAGACCCAGTACTTC.

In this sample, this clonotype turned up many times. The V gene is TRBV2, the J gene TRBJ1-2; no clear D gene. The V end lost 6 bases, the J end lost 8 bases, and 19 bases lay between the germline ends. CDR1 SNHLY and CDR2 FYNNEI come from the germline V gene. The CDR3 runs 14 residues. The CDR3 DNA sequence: TGTGCCAGCAGCAGTATAGACGAAGGGTACGGCTACACCTTC. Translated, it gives CASSSIDEGYGYTF.

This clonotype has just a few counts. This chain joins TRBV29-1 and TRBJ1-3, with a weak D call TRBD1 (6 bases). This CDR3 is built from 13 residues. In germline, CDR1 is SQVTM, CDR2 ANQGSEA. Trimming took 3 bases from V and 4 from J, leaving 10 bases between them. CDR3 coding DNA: TGCAGCGTTGAGTCAGGGGTCGGAAACACCATATATTTT. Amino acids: CSVESGVGNTIYF.

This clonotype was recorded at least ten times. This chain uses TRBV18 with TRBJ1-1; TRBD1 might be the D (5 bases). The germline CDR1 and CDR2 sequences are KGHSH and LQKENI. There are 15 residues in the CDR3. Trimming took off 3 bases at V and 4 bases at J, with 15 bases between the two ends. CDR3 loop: CASSPQRGEGTEAFF. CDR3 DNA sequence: TGTGCCAGCTCACCTCAGAGAGGGGAGGGCACTGAAGCTTTCTTT.

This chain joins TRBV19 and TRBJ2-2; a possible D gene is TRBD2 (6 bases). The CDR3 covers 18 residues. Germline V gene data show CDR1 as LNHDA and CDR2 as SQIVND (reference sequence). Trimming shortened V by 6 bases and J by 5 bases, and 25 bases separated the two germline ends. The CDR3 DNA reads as TGTGCCAGTAGCGCCCTTGCTACAGGCCGGGGGTCTACCGGGGAGCTGTTTTTT. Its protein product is CASSALATGRGSTGELFF.

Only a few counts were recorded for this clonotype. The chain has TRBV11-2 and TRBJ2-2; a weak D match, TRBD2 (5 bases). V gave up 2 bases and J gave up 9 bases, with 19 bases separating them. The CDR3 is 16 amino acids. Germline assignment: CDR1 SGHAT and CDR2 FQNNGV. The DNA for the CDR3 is TGTGCCAGCAGCTTACTCTCCGGCGGGTTAACCCGGGAGCTGTTTTTT. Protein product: CASSLLSGGLTRELFF. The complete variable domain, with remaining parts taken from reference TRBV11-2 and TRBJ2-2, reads EAGVAQSPRYKIIEKRQSVAFWCNPISGHATLYWYQQILGQGPKLLIQFQNNGVVDDSQLPKDRFSAERLKGVDSTLKIQPAKLEDSAVYLCASSLLSGGLTRELFFGEGSRLTVL.